Below, 9 T cell receptor beta chains from the same sample are listed, as sequenced in a study of shared clonotypes between healthy human individuals. Sequenced by immunoSEQ multiplex PCR; TCRdb stores in-frame clones only, minus some. Of about a million clones in the sample, approximately 70% were seen once. The sample comprised memory CD4+ T cells sorted from blood. This sample's subset: CD45RA-negative fraction. Receptor source: a man aged 18-30 years in good health.

This chain connects TRBV19 to TRBJ1-6, with 10 bases lining up with TRBD1. CDR3 length: 15 amino acids. CDR1 is LNHDA, CDR2 SQIVND, per germline (reference sequence). V shed 6 bases and J 7 bases; nucleotides not matched to a gene: 6. For the CDR3, the DNA is TGTGCCAGTAGGCCGGGACAGGGGCAAAATTCACCCCTCCACTTT. Translation: CASRPGQGQNSPLHF.

The V gene is TRBV28, the J gene TRBJ2-7; TRBD1 is a possible D gene (5 bases). Germline-derived CDR1 and CDR2 are MDHEN and SYDVKM. The CDR3 loop spans 14 amino acids. V was clipped by 6 bases and J by 0 bases, with 12 bases between them. The CDR3 nucleotides are TGTGCCAGCAGCGAGGACACCCACTCCTACGAGCAGTACTTC. This sequence encodes CASSEDTHSYEQYF.

The rearrangement uses TRBV6-6 and TRBJ1-4; D unresolved. Germline loops: CDR1 MNHNY, CDR2 SVGAGI (reference sequence). The CDR3 is made up of 13 amino acids. V was clipped by 11 bases and J by 8 bases, with 18 bases between them. CDR3 bases: TGTGCCGTCTCTTGGCAGCCGGGGGAAAAACTGTTTTTT. It specifies CAVSWQPGEKLFF.

This clone was counted a few times. The rearrangement links TRBV5-6 to TRBJ2-7; TRBD1 matches 8 bases. V was clipped by 0 bases and J by 12 bases; unmatched bases: 11. The CDR3 spans 14 residues. The germline CDR1 and CDR2 sequences are SGHDT and YYEEEE. The CDR3 spells CASSLGDRSSLGYF. Written as DNA, the CDR3 is TGTGCCAGCAGCTTGGGGGACAGGTCCTCTCTAGGGTACTTC.

V and J are TRBV29-1 and TRBJ2-2; D is uncertain. V lost 7 bases, J lost 2 bases, and 8 bases lay in between. CDR1 SQVTM and CDR2 ANQGSEA come from the germline V gene. This CDR3 has 12 residues. As DNA, the CDR3 is TGCAGCGCCGAACAAAACACCGGGGAGCTGTTTTTT. Protein sequence: CSAEQNTGELFF.

The rearrangement links TRBV28 to TRBJ1-6, with D perhaps TRBD1 (6 bases). V was pared by 10 bases and J by 7 bases, with 14 bases between. Germline V lookup: CDR1 MDHEN, CDR2 SYDVKM. The CDR3 covers 13 residues. CDR3 sequence reads: CATRTVENSPLHF. CDR3 DNA: TGTGCCACCAGGACAGTAGAAAATTCACCCCTCCACTTT.

The chain has TRBV10-2 and TRBJ2-2; possibly TRBD1 for D (5 bases). CDR3 length equals 14 residues. Germline assignment: CDR1 WSHSY and CDR2 SAAADI. Between the trimmed V and J ends, which lost 8 bases and 4 bases, there was a span of 14 bases. Here the CDR3 DNA reads TGCGCCAGCGGCTTGCAGGGTTTCACCGGGGAGCTGTTTTTT. Translation gives CASGLQGFTGELFF.

The gene calls are TRBV6-5 and TRBJ1-2; D is uncertain. The germline gives CDR1 MNHEY, CDR2 SVGAGI. V was pared by 4 bases and J by 4 bases, with 16 bases between. The CDR3 spans 15 residues. The CDR3, as DNA: TGTGCCAGCAGTTTTTTGGGTCCTTCCCTCTATGGCTACACCTTC. Its translation is CASSFLGPSLYGYTF.

This chain connects TRBV5-1 to TRBJ2-6; D uncertain. The germline CDR1 and CDR2 sequences are SGHRS and YFSETQ. Trimming cost V 5 bases and J 0 bases, with 6 bases left between them. CDR3 size: 14 residues. The CDR3 DNA reads as TGCGCCAGCAGAAGCAGCTCTGGGGCCAACGTCCTGACTTTC. It encodes CASRSSSGANVLTF.